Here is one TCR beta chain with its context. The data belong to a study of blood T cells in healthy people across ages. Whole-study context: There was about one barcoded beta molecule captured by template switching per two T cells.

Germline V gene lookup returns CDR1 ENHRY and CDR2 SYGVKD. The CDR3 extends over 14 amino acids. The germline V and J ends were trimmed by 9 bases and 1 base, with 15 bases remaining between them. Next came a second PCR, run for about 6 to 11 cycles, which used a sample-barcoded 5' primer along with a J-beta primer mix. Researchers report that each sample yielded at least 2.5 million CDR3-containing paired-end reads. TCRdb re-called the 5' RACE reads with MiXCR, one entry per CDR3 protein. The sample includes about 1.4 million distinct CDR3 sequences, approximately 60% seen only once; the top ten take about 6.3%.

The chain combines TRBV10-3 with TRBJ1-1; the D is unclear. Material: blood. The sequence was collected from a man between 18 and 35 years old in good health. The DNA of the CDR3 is TGTGCCATTACCGACTCCATACCGAACACTGAAGCTTTCTTT. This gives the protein CAITDSIPNTEAFF.